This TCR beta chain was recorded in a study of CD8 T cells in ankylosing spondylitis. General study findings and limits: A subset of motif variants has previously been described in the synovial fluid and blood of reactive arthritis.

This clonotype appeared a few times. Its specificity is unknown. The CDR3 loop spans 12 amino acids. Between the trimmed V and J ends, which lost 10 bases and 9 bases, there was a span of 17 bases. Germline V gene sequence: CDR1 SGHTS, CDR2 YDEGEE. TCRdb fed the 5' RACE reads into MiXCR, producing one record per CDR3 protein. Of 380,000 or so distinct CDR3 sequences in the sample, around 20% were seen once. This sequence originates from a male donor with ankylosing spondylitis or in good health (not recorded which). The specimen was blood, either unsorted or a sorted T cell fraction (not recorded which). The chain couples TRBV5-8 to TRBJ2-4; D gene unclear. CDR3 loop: CASALGEGIQYF. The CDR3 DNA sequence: TGTGCCTCAGCCCTAGGAGAAGGCATTCAGTACTTC.